The 32 T cell receptor beta chains below all came from one sample that was sequenced in a study of CD8+ T cells in alopecia areata. After isolation, RNA underwent reverse transcription to generate cDNA as the sequencing template. Data came from immunoSEQ multiplex PCR; TCRdb stores just in-frame clones and leaves some out. This table holds 100,000 to 120,000 clones, 50% to 70% found once. Source material: NKG2D-low CD8+ T cells sorted from blood. These receptors originate from a human donor with alopecia areata.

This sequence joins TRBV2 and TRBJ1-1, with D hard to call. V lost 7 bases and J lost 4, with 13 bases in between. This CDR3 has 13 residues. CDR1 and CDR2 (germline): SNHLY, FYNNEI. This CDR3 reads CASIKGYGTEAFF. As DNA, the CDR3 is TGTGCCAGCATAAAAGGGTATGGCACTGAAGCTTTCTTT.

V gene TRBV27 combines with J gene TRBJ2-7; D gene ambiguous. From germline, CDR1 is MNHEY and CDR2 SMNVEV (reference sequence). This CDR3 has 13 amino acids. V lost 5 bases and J 0 bases, leaving 8 bases between the germline ends. The CDR3 region has the DNA TGTGCCAGCAGTGAACCCCCCTCCTACGAGCAGTACTTC. Translated, it gives CASSEPPSYEQYF.

The V gene is TRBV27, the J gene TRBJ1-2, with D possibly TRBD1 on 5 matching bases. The V gene lost 4 bases and the J gene lost 3 bases, with 15 bases spanning the gap. CDR1 is MNHEY, CDR2 SMNVEV, per germline (reference sequence). The CDR3 has 15 residues. The CDR3: CASSSQGNRDYGYTF. As DNA, the CDR3 is TGTGCCAGCAGTTCGCAGGGTAACCGGGACTATGGCTACACCTTC.

In its sample, this clone was seen a few times. This CDR3 reads CASSFARTYNEQFF. The CDR3 DNA is TGTGCCAGCAGTTTCGCCAGGACCTACAATGAGCAGTTCTTC. This chain joins TRBV28 and TRBJ2-1, with unresolved D. Germline CDR1 MDHEN, CDR2 SYDVKM. This CDR3 has 14 residues. V was pared by 3 bases and J by 2 bases, with 8 bases between.

The chain is built from TRBV27 and TRBJ2-3; no reliable D call. Germline CDR1 reads MNHEY; CDR2 reads SMNVEV (reference sequence). The V and J ends lost 6 bases and 4 bases respectively, with 14 bases between them. The CDR3 is made up of 14 amino acids. The chain's CDR3 is CASSLGPNADTQYF. The CDR3 bases are TGTGCCAGCAGCCTAGGCCCCAACGCAGATACGCAGTATTTT.

This rearrangement joins TRBV27 to TRBJ2-7, with D possibly TRBD1 on 6 matching bases. Trimming pared 2 bases from V and 3 bases from J, leaving 8 bases between. Germline CDR1 reads MNHEY; CDR2 reads SMNVEV (reference sequence). The CDR3 has 13 amino acids. CDR3 coding DNA: TGTGCCAGCAGTTTAAACAGGGACTACGAGCAGTACTTC. Translation: CASSLNRDYEQYF.

The chain links TRBV19 to TRBJ2-7; D uncertain. The CDR3 totals 11 residues. Deletions cut 10 bases from V and 6 bases from J, with 13 bases between. Germline-derived CDR1 and CDR2 are LNHDA and SQIVND (reference sequence). CDR3 nucleotides: TGTGCCACCGGAGAGGTTTTCGAGCAGTACTTC. Translation gives CATGEVFEQYF.

The rearrangement uses TRBV20-1 and TRBJ2-3; unclear D gene. The CDR3 has 10 residues. Trimming left V 3 bases short and J 4 bases short, with 2 bases between. Germline V gives CDR1 DFQATT, CDR2 SNEGSKA (reference sequence). The CDR3 spells CSASADTQYF. DNA of the CDR3: TGCAGTGCTAGCGCAGATACGCAGTATTTT.

The gene calls are TRBV7-8 and TRBJ2-1; 7 bases align to TRBD2. Looked up from germline, CDR1 is SGHVS and CDR2 is FQNEAQ. This CDR3 contains 17 residues. Trimming at V came to 1 base and at J to 2 bases, leaving 8 bases not matched to a gene. The CDR3 is CASSLGVGGGAYNEQFF. The CDR3, as DNA: TGTGCCAGCAGCTTAGGAGTTGGGGGAGGGGCCTACAATGAGCAGTTCTTC.

The chain links TRBV29-1 to TRBJ2-2; D unclear. The length of the CDR3 is 11 residues. V lost 3 bases and J lost 6, with 5 bases in between. Germline V lookup: CDR1 SQVTM, CDR2 ANQGSEA. This CDR3 is CSVDKAGELFF. For the CDR3, the DNA is TGCAGCGTTGATAAGGCCGGGGAGCTGTTTTTT.

The chain carries TRBV4-1 and TRBJ2-1, with 9 positions matching TRBD2. CDR3 length equals 16 residues. Germline-derived CDR1 and CDR2 are MGHRA and YSYEKL. V dropped 0 bases and J dropped 5; count of bases not matched to a gene: 5. This CDR3 reads CASSQDTAGGHNEQFF. The CDR3 nucleotides are TGCGCCAGCAGCCAAGATACGGCGGGAGGGCACAATGAGCAGTTCTTC.

This clone has only a few counts. The gene calls are TRBV5-6 and TRBJ2-1; TRBD2 matches 10 bases. The CDR3 contains 15 residues. Trimming at V came to 1 base and at J to 7 bases, leaving 5 bases not matched to a gene. The germline V gene encodes CDR1 SGHDT and CDR2 YYEEEE. DNA of the CDR3: TGTGCCAGCAGCTTGTTCCTAGCGGGAGATAATGAGCAGTTCTTC. Encoded protein: CASSLFLAGDNEQFF.

This clone was observed a single time. The chain has TRBV5-6 and TRBJ2-3, with 9 bases fitting TRBD2. J gave up 0 bases and V 2 bases, and 7 bases lay outside the gene matches. The CDR3 covers 17 residues. Germline CDR1 and CDR2: SGHDT and YYEEEE. CDR3 sequence reads: CASSFPSSGASTDTQYF. The CDR3 DNA reads as TGTGCCAGCAGCTTCCCATCTAGCGGGGCTAGCACAGATACGCAGTATTTT.

The genes are TRBV27 and TRBJ1-1, with 9 nucleotides matching TRBD1. CDR1 is MNHEY, CDR2 SMNVEV, per germline (reference sequence). The trim removed 3 bases at V and 11 bases at J, leaving 19 bases unmatched. The CDR3 is 17 residues long. The chain's CDR3 is CASSFRNIQGALVEAFF. DNA for the CDR3: TGTGCCAGCAGTTTTCGAAACATACAGGGGGCGCTTGTCGAGGCTTTCTTT.

This clone was counted a few times. The chain links TRBV27 to TRBJ2-5; D remains unclear. Trimming took 7 bases from V and 4 from J, leaving 7 bases between them. Per the germline V gene, CDR1 is MNHEY and CDR2 is SMNVEV (reference sequence). CDR3 length: 11 amino acids. The CDR3: CASKFGETQYF. The CDR3 nucleotides read TGTGCCAGCAAGTTTGGAGAGACCCAGTACTTC.

The rearrangement links TRBV6-1 to TRBJ2-7, with D possibly TRBD1 on 6 matching bases. Germline V gene sequence: CDR1 MNHNS, CDR2 SASEGT. This CDR3 has 12 residues. Trimming left V 7 bases short and J 3 bases short, with 10 bases between. CDR3 DNA: TGTGCCAGCACTCAGGGGAGCTACGAGCAGTACTTC. Amino acids: CASTQGSYEQYF.

This chain uses TRBV7-2 with TRBJ2-5; TRBD2 aligns across 8 bases. Germline V gene data show CDR1 as SGHTA and CDR2 as FQGNSA. Trimming removed 5 bases from V and 1 base from J; junction bases left unmatched: 3. The CDR3 consists of 14 residues. This CDR3 is CASSQLAAQETQYF. In DNA, the CDR3 is TGTGCCAGCAGCCAACTAGCGGCCCAAGAGACCCAGTACTTC.

This clone was picked up one time. The gene calls are TRBV15 and TRBJ2-7; TRBD1 matches 7 bases. The germline CDR1 and CDR2 sequences are LNHNV and YYDKDF (reference sequence). The CDR3 length is 14 residues. The V gene end was trimmed by 5 bases and the J gene end by 6 bases; junction bases not matched to a gene: 10. The CDR3 sequence is CATSLRGQVIEQYF. CDR3 DNA: TGTGCCACCAGCCTCCGAGGACAGGTTATCGAGCAGTACTTC.

The J gene is TRBJ2-1, the V gene TRBV7-2, with TRBD2 as a possible D gene (6 bases). The germline V gene encodes CDR1 SGHTA and CDR2 FQGNSA. Trimming took 1 base from V and 5 from J, leaving 12 bases between them. The CDR3 is made up of 15 amino acids. The CDR3 reads CASSLDGSRNNEQFF. The DNA for the CDR3 is TGTGCCAGCAGCTTAGACGGGAGCAGGAACAATGAGCAGTTCTTC.

CDR3 in DNA: TGTGCCAGCAGTTTTTGGGACAACACCGGGGAGCTGTTTTTT. Translating it yields CASSFWDNTGELFF. The V and J genes are TRBV27 and TRBJ2-2; either TRBD1 or TRBD2 may fit D (5 bases each). V lost 3 bases to trimming and J lost 2 bases, with 7 bases between them. The CDR3 runs 14 residues. Germline CDR1 MNHEY, CDR2 SMNVEV (reference sequence).

The rearrangement uses TRBV4-1 and TRBJ2-4; D unresolved. The germline V gene encodes CDR1 MGHRA and CDR2 YSYEKL. The CDR3 length is 15 residues. V gave up 1 base and J gave up 0 bases, with 7 bases separating them. In DNA form, the CDR3 reads TGCGCCAGCAGCCAAGTCAGGATAGCCAAAAACATTCAGTACTTC. This sequence encodes CASSQVRIAKNIQYF.

The chain uses TRBV15 and TRBJ1-1; 8 bases match TRBD1. The CDR3 runs 13 residues. V lost 5 bases to trimming and J lost 6 bases; unmatched junction nucleotides: 5. CDR1 is LNHNV and CDR2 is YYDKDF in the germline V gene (reference sequence). The CDR3 protein is CATSHDRGAEAFF. The CDR3 DNA is TGTGCCACCAGCCACGACAGGGGCGCTGAAGCTTTCTTT.

This chain links TRBV13 with TRBJ2-3; D gene uncertain. Trimming took 0 bases from V and 2 from J, leaving 9 bases between them. This CDR3 comprises 15 residues. Germline V CDR1 and CDR2: PRHDT, FYEKMQ (reference sequence). In nucleotides, the CDR3 is TGTGCCAGCAGCTTAGGAGGATCCTACACAGATACGCAGTATTTT. Its protein is CASSLGGSYTDTQYF.

The chain joins TRBV27 to TRBJ1-5, with 8 bases identical to TRBD1. Trimming took 5 bases from V and 2 from J; bases not matched to a gene: 8. CDR3 length: 16 amino acids. Germline V CDR1 and CDR2: MNHEY, SMNVEV (reference sequence). This CDR3 reads CASSSQTGVGNQPQHF. The CDR3 DNA sequence: TGTGCCAGCAGTAGTCAGACAGGGGTGGGCAATCAGCCCCAGCATTTT.

This clone has more than one count but fewer than ten. The J gene is TRBJ2-2, the V gene TRBV19; a possible D gene is TRBD2 (6 bases). The CDR3 loop spans 13 amino acids. Germline V gene data show CDR1 as LNHDA and CDR2 as SQIVND (reference sequence). Between the trimmed V and J ends, which lost 1 base and 6 bases, there was a span of 6 bases. The CDR3 spells CASSIGGAGELFF. In DNA, the CDR3 is TGTGCCAGTAGTATAGGGGGGGCCGGGGAGCTGTTTTTT.

This clone was seen a few times. The chain joins TRBV7-3 to TRBJ2-1, with TRBD2 matching 10 bases. This CDR3 spans 14 amino acids. Looked up from germline, CDR1 is SGHTA and CDR2 is FQGTGA. The junction had 11 bases not matched to a gene; V was cut back by 10 bases and J by 8 bases. The CDR3 loop is CATQGQREGDEQFF. The CDR3 nucleotides read TGTGCCACCCAAGGGCAGCGGGAGGGCGATGAGCAGTTCTTC.

The gene calls are TRBV5-6 and TRBJ2-7; D gene uncertain. Between the trimmed V and J ends, which lost 0 bases and 3 bases, there was a span of 13 bases. Germline V gene lookup returns CDR1 SGHDT and CDR2 YYEEEE. CDR3 size: 15 residues. CDR3 in amino acids: CASSLGRSNFYEQYF. The CDR3 coding sequence is TGTGCCAGCAGCTTGGGCAGATCCAATTTCTACGAGCAGTACTTC.

This clone was seen just once. This chain links TRBV9 with TRBJ2-1; D possibly corresponds to TRBD2 (6 bases). Trimming removed 1 base from V and 5 bases from J, with 10 bases in between. Germline CDR1 and CDR2: SGDLS and YYNGEE. This CDR3 is 14 amino acids long. The CDR3 spells CASSVTWGDNEQFF. CDR3 in DNA: TGTGCCAGCAGCGTAACCTGGGGGGACAATGAGCAGTTCTTC.

J is TRBJ1-2 and V is TRBV5-5; D remains unclear. Germline lookup yields CDR1 SGHKS and CDR2 YYEKEE (reference sequence). Trimming took 0 bases from V and 8 from J, leaving 20 bases between them. This CDR3 comprises 16 residues. For the CDR3, the DNA is TGTGCCAGCAGCTTGGCCGATAAGCGGCGGCAGAGGGGCTACACCTTC. Translated, it gives CASSLADKRRQRGYTF.

The CDR3 is CASSATGTRGGNEQFF. CDR3 coding DNA: TGTGCCAGCAGCGCTACCGGGACCCGAGGTGGCAATGAGCAGTTCTTC. The chain couples TRBV7-6 to TRBJ2-1; D assignment may be TRBD1 or TRBD2 (5 bases each). Germline CDR1 is SGHVS and CDR2 is FNYEAQ. The CDR3 is 16 amino acids. V was trimmed by 5 bases and J by 6 bases, leaving 20 bases between them.

The sample holds a few counts of this clone. The chain recombines TRBV7-3 with TRBJ2-1; perhaps TRBD2 as D (6 bases). Germline CDR1 reads SGHTA; CDR2 reads FQGTGA. The V and J ends lost 2 bases and 6 bases respectively, with 14 bases between them. The CDR3 has 15 residues. The CDR3 reads CASSLSPWGGNEQFF. CDR3 nucleotides: TGTGCCAGCAGCTTATCCCCCTGGGGAGGCAATGAGCAGTTCTTC. The full variable domain, in which reference TRBV7-3 and TRBJ2-1 provide the parts outside the CDR3, is GAGVSQTPSNKVTEKGKYVELRCDPISGHTALYWYRQSLGQGPEFLIYFQGTGAADDSGLPNDRFFAVRPEGSVSTLKIQRTERGDSAVYLCASSLSPWGGNEQFFGPGTRLTVL.

This clone showed up just a few times. The chain links TRBV25-1 to TRBJ2-3; weak D call: TRBD2 (5 bases). The CDR3 loop spans 14 amino acids. V was trimmed by 4 bases and J by 5 bases, leaving 13 bases between them. The germline V gene encodes CDR1 MGHDK and CDR2 SYGVNS. In DNA form, the CDR3 reads TGTGCCAGCAGTGGATGGGAGACTGGAGATACGCAGTATTTT. Its protein is CASSGWETGDTQYF.